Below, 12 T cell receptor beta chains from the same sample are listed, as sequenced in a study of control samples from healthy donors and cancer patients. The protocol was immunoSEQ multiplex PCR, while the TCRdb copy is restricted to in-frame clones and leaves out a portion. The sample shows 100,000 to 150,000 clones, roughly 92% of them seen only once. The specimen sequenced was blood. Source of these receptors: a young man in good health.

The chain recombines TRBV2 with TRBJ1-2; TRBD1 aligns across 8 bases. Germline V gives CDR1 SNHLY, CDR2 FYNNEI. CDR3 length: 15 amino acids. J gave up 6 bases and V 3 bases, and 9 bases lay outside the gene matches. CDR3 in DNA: TGTGCCAGCAGTGACCAGGACAGGGCGCGTGATGGCTACACCTTC. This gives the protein CASSDQDRARDGYTF.

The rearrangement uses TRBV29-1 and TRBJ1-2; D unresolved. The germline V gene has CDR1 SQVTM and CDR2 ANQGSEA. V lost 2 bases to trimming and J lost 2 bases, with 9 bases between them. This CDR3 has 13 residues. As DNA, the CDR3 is TGCAGCGTTGAATCCGCCGAAAACTATGGCTACACCTTC. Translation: CSVESAENYGYTF. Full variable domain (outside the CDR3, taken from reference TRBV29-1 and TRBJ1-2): SAVISQKPSRDICQRGTSLTIQCQVDSQVTMMFWYRQQPGQSLTLIATANQGSEATYESGFVIDKFPISRPNLTFSTLTVSNMSPEDSSIYLCSVESAENYGYTFGSGTRLTVV.

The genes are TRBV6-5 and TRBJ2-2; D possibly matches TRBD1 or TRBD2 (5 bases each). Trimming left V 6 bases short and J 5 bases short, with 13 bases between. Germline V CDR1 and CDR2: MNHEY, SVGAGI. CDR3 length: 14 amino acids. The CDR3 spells CASRGRGDTGELFF. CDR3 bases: TGTGCCAGCAGGGGTCGGGGCGATACCGGGGAGCTGTTTTTT.

As DNA, the CDR3 is TGTGCCAGTAGATTGAGTATTCAAGAGACCCAGTACTTC. Encoded protein: CASRLSIQETQYF. The chain is built from TRBV2 and TRBJ2-5, with D unresolved. Germline CDR1 and CDR2: SNHLY and FYNNEI. The CDR3 covers 13 residues. V gave up 9 bases and J gave up 2 bases, with 13 bases separating them.

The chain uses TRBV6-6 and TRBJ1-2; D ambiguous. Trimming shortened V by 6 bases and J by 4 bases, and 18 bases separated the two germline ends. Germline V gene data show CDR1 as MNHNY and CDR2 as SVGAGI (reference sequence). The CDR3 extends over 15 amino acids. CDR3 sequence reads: CASRLGGPSLYGYTF. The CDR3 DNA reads TGTGCCAGCAGACTGGGCGGTCCCTCCCTCTATGGCTACACCTTC.

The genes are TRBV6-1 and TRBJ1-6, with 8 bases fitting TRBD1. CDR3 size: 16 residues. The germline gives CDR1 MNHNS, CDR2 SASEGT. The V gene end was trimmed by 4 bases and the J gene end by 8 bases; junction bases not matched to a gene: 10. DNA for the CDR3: TGTGCCAGCAGTGGTCGACAGGGGCCCCGGGATTCACCCCTCCACTTT. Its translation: CASSGRQGPRDSPLHF.

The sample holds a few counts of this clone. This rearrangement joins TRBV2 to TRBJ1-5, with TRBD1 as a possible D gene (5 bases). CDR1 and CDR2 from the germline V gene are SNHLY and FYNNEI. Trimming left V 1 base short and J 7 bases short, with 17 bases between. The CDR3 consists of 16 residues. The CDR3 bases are TGTGCCAGCAGTGAAGGCCGGGGCCACCATAGGCAGCCCCAGCATTTT. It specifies CASSEGRGHHRQPQHF.

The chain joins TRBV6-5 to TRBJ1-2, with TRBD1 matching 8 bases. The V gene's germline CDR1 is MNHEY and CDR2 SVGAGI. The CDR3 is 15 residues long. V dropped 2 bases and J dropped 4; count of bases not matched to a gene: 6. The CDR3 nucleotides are TGTGCCAGCAGTTACCCTGGACAGGGATCCTATGGCTACACCTTC. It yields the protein CASSYPGQGSYGYTF.

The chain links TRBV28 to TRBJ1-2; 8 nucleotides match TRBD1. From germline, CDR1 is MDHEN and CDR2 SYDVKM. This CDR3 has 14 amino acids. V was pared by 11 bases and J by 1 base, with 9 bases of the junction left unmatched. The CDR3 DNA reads TGTGCCCTCTCTACAGGGGGAGATAACTATGGCTACACCTTC. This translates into CALSTGGDNYGYTF.

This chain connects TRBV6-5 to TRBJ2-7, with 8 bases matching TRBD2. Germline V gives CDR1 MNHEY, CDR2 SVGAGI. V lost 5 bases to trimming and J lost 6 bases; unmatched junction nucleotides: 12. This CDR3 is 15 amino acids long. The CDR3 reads CASSPPGLDFVEQYF. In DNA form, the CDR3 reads TGTGCCAGCAGTCCCCCGGGACTAGACTTCGTCGAGCAGTACTTC.

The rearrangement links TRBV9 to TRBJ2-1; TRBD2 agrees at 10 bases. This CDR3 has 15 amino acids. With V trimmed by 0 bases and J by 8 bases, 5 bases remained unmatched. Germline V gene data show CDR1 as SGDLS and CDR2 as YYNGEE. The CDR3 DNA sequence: TGTGCCAGCAGCGTAGATAAGCGGGGGGGCCATGAGCAGTTCTTC. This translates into CASSVDKRGGHEQFF.

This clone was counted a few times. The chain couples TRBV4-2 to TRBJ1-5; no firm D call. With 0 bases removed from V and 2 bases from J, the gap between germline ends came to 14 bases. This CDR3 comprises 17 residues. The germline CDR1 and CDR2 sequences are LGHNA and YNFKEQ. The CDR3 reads CASSQDVLGVRNQPQHF. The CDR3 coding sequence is TGTGCCAGCAGCCAAGACGTCCTCGGGGTTCGCAATCAGCCCCAGCATTTT.